This T cell receptor beta chain was documented in a study of shared clonotypes between healthy human individuals. The CDR3 extends over 16 amino acids. Germline V gives CDR1 SGHDN, CDR2 FVKESK. V was pared by 0 bases and J by 4 bases, with 12 bases between. This table comes from immunoSEQ multiplex PCR, and its TCRdb copy is limited to in-frame clones, with some not included. Of 1.4 million or so clones listed, approximately 98.5% are singletons. Findings and limits, study-wide: Sampling involved blood alone; tissue repertoires likely differ. Researchers found naive subsets generally carried larger estimated richness than memory subsets.

Regarding this clone: No antigen is known for it.

The sequenced sample consisted of naive CD4+ T cells sorted from blood. The subset is: CD45RA+ positively selected. This clonotype was obtained from a young man in good health. The gene calls are TRBV14 and TRBJ1-4; D call uncertain. DNA of the CDR3: TGTGCCAGCAGCCAAGAGGTCGGTGGGATTAATGAAAAACTGTTTTTT. Translation gives CASSQEVGGINEKLFF.